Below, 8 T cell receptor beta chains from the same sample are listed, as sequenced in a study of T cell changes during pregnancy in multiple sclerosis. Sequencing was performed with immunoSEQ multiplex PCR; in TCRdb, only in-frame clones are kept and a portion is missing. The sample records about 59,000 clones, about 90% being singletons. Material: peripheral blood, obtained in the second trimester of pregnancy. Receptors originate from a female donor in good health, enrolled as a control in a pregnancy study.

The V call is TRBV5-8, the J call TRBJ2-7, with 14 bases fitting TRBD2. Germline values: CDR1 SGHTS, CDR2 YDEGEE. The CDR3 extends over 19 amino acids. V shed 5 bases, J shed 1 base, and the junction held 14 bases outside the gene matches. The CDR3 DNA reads TGTGCCAGCAGGCCAGGACTGCCGGGACTAGCGGGGGTTTCCTACGAGCAGTACTTC. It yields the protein CASRPGLPGLAGVSYEQYF. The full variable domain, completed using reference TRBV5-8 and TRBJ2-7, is EAGVTQSPTHLIKTRGQQATLRCSPISGHTSVYWYQQALGLGLQFLLWYDEGEERNRGNFPPRFSGRQFPNYSSELNVNALELEDSALYLCASRPGLPGLAGVSYEQYFGPGTRLTVT.

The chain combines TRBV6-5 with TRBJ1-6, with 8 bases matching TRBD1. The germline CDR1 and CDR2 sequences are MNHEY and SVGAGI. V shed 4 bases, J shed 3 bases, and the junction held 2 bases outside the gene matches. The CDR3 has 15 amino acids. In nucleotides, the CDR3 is TGTGCCAGCAGTTTCGGACAGGGCTATAATTCACCCCTCCACTTT. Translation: CASSFGQGYNSPLHF.

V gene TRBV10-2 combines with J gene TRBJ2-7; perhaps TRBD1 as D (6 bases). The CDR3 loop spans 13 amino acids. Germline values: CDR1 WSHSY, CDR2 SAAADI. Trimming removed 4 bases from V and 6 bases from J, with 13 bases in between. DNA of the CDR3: TGCGCCAGCAGTGTTCAGGGGATGGGCGAGCAGTACTTC. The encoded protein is CASSVQGMGEQYF.

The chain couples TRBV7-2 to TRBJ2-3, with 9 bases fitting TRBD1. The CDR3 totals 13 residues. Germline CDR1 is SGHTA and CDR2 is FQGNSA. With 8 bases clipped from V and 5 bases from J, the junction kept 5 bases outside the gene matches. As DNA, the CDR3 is TGTGCCAGCGGGGACAGGGACAGAGATACGCAGTATTTT. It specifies CASGDRDRDTQYF.

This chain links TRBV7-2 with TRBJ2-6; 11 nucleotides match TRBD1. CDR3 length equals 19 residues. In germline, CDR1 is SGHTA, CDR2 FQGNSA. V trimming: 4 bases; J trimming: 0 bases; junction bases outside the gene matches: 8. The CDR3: CASSSRVDRGPSGANVLTF. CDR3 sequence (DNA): TGTGCCAGCAGCTCAAGAGTGGACAGGGGGCCCTCTGGGGCCAACGTCCTGACTTTC. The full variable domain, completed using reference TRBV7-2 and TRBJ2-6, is GAGVSQSPSNKVTEKGKDVELRCDPISGHTALYWYRQSLGQGLEFLIYFQGNSAPDKSGLPSDRFSAERTGGSVSTLTIQRTQQEDSAVYLCASSSRVDRGPSGANVLTFGAGSRLTVL.

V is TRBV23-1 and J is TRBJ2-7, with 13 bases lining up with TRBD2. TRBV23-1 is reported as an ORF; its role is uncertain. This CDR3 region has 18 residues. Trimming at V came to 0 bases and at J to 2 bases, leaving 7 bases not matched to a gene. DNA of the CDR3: TGCGCCAGCAGTCAATCGGGGACTAGCGGGAACCACGCCTACGAGCAGTACTTC. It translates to CASSQSGTSGNHAYEQYF.

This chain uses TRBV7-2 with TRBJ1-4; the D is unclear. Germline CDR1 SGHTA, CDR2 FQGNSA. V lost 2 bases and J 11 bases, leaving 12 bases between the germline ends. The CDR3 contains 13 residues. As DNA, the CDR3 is TGTGCCAGCAGCTTATCTCTGCGCGAGAAACTGTTTTTT. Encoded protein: CASSLSLREKLFF.

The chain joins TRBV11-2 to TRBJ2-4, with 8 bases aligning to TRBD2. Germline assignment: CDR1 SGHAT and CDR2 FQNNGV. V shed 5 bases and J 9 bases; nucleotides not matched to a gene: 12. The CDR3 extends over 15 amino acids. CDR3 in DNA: TGTGCCAGCAGCCGAGCGGGAGTTCGAGAAAGCATTCAGTACTTC. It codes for CASSRAGVRESIQYF.